This TCR beta chain was documented in a study of cytomegalovirus exposure and HLA in healthy donors (dated by TCRdb to the late 2010s). Looking at the study overall: An earlier analysis of about 560 of the donors reported 276 Gb of sequence data and some 110 million unique TCR beta sequences obtained from about 179 million T cells. An early release covering about 600 HLA-typed donors comprised about 300 gigabases of sequencing data and roughly 85 million unique TCR sequences. Among the roughly 400 genotyped donors, around 81% belonged to the genetic ancestry cluster associated with self-reported Caucasian donors. The study aimed to test whether cataloging public T cell receptors could reveal signatures of past pathogen exposure. The T cell repertoires of roughly 660 subjects were profiled by immunosequencing and related to cytomegalovirus serostatus. A separate validation cohort of roughly 130 different subjects was used in addition to the approximately 670-subject first cohort. High-throughput TCR immunosequencing, statistical association of individual TCRs with disease status, and machine learning were combined to predict cytomegalovirus infection status. In a later analysis, previously published TCR beta repertoires from 550 to 750 donors were re-analyzed and high-resolution HLA genotyping was added so that TCR occurrence patterns could be studied. The later analysis used no new phenotypic data to find candidate immune exposures, relying instead on TCR beta sequences and their occurrence across donors. An earlier analysis of more than 450 of the donors used high-throughput TCR beta sequencing to judge whether each TCR beta V gene segment behaved as functional or pseudogenic. Alongside the repertoire data, information on donor age, sex, ethnicity and CMV serostatus was compiled. In a later genetic analysis, genome-wide SNP genotypes for about three fifths of the roughly 670 donors were used, and that subset was treated as a discovery cohort. Every repertoire in the discovery cohort had been generated on one and the same sequencing platform. HLA typing covered class I and class II loci at four-digit resolution. Typing coverage differed by locus: A, B, C, DRB1 and DQB1 were typed in about 620-630 donors, DQA1 in 500 to 550, DPA1 in around 600, and DPB1 in 472. Four or five DR-DQ haplotypes were treated as single units for association and clustering because of strong linkage in the cohort. On average, 235,054 unique TCR beta nucleotide sequences were sequenced per donor among about 400 genotyped donors of the cohort, with 15% to 20% of those sequences being non-productive. General findings and caveats noted by the study authors: Because HLA typing was unavailable for some donors at each locus, only the typed subset was used in association tests. An earlier analysis of 450 to 750 of the donors showed that most TCR beta V segments appeared in productive rearrangements either about 87% or about 30% of the time, which broadly matched IMGT annotations. Immune exposure information for the cohort was limited to CMV serostatus. In vitro tests confirmed that a few of the cytomegalovirus-associated TCR beta chains recognize cytomegalovirus antigens. A later analysis reported that several top co-occurrence clusters appeared linked to parvovirus B19, influenza, CMV and Epstein-Barr virus. In a later analysis, the rate of TCR association differed among HLA loci, with DRB1 alleles having the most associated TCRs and HLA-C alleles having the fewest. Strong co-occurrence of HLA alleles, especially DR and DQ, made assigning TCR associations to individual alleles difficult. A total of some 180 TCR beta chains were listed by the study as associated with cytomegalovirus. A cluster of highly shared sequence variants was judged likely to represent a technical artifact of the sequencing pipeline. Linkage disequilibrium might explain the correlated functional status among segregating V segments, but an unknown experimental factor could not be ruled out. In a later analysis, most CMV-associated TCR beta chains were found to appear HLA-restricted, with HLA associations seemingly driven largely by CMV exposure. A further reported finding was that TCR beta sequences accurately predicted the HLA-A and HLA-B alleles for most subjects in the first cohort. Because the 87-base-pair reads could not distinguish some IMGT-functional V segments, including TRBV6-2 and TRBV6-3, those segments were excluded. A later genetic analysis associated a missense DCLRE1C variant with V-gene and J-gene trimming of TCR beta chains, and an independent cohort replicated the association. A later analysis associated about 17,000 TCR beta sequences with specific HLA alleles at a false discovery rate of 0.05. According to the authors, the approach could potentially be generalized to other disease states and immunological phenotypes. This cohort had only TCR beta chains sequenced, and the lack of alpha or paired-chain data limited which features could be detected. A later genetic analysis reported fewer N-insertions in productive TCRs among donors in an Asian-associated ancestry cluster than the approximately 670-donor mean. Cytomegalovirus status was reported to be diagnosed by the classifier with high specificity and sensitivity in both the original and validation cohorts. Seventeen rarely observed V segments, including chromosome 9 orphons, were excluded from the earlier analysis of some 590 of the donors because counts were too low. Across donors, most TCR sequences were observed very rarely, whereas some public TCRs were present in many individuals. Presence/absence analyses assumed roughly uniform sequencing depth across donors, an assumption that may not hold. In a later analysis, HLA-associated TCR beta chains showed more clonal expansion and lower generation probabilities than non-associated chains that were equally common.

The library relied on the immunoSEQ multiplex PCR assay. For the multiplex PCR, a mixture combining 60 forward primers for TCR Vbeta segments and 13 reverse primers for TCR Jbeta segments was used. Amplification of the CDR3 region of rearranged TCR beta genes was performed with a multiplex PCR assay on genomic DNA. The Illumina HiSeq System was used to sequence the amplified TCR beta libraries as 87-base-pair reads. In the paper's pipeline: Across the 670 or so repertoires, a later analysis counted some 81 million unique TCR beta chains, roughly 11 million of which were shared by at least two donors. Raw reads were error-corrected and collapsed into unique sequences with a nearest-neighbor algorithm that merged closely related sequences to remove PCR and sequencing errors. CDR3 sequences were aligned to IMGT reference sequences to assign V, D and J gene segments. For a sequence to be retained, a match of at least six nucleotides was required to both a V gene segment and a J gene segment. A rearrangement was called productive if the CDR3 had no stop codons and remained in frame with V and J, and every other rearrangement was called non-productive. CDR3 was defined by IMGT convention, running from the second conserved V-encoded cysteine to the conserved J-encoded phenylalanine. The earlier analysis of 587 of the donors excluded any sequence lacking an unambiguous match to a single V gene segment. In an earlier analysis of more than 500 of the donors, a V segment was called functional when productive rearrangements were above 56.7%, and segregating when the standard deviation between donors exceeded 5%. To diagnose cytomegalovirus status from the catalog of TCR beta chain sequences, a statistical classification framework was built. In a later analysis, TCR nucleotide sequences were compared against IMGT/GENE-DB human TR gene sequences so that V and J genes could be assigned. Using the TCRdist pipeline, a later analysis assigned CDR3 sequences along with most-parsimonious VDJ recombination scenarios. In a later analysis, every TCR beta chain was defined by the combination of its CDR3 amino acid sequence and its V-gene family, and reads without a unique V-gene family were dropped. To address suspected cross-contamination and a sequencing artifact, a later analysis removed a few hundred highly shared, low-generation-probability nucleotide sequences. For each public chain, a later analysis derived a clonal expansion index from normalized ranks of inferred template counts within each repertoire. In a later analysis, generation probabilities were computed with a VDJ recombination model fitted to out-of-frame rearrangements, and the resulting probabilities were checked against IGoR. In a later analysis, hypergeometric tests were used to score TCR-TCR, TCR-HLA and TCR-CMV co-occurrence, with a repertoire-size bias correction applied to TCR pairs. In a later analysis, false discovery rates were estimated by permuting HLA or CMV assignments 20 times. In a later analysis, co-occurring TCRs were grouped using DBSCAN, with TCRdist sequence similarity added in when clustering inside HLA-allele-positive subsets. Repertoires with fewer than 30,000 or more than 120,000 public chains, plus five repertoires with anomalous nucleotide sharing, were excluded from co-occurrence clustering. TCRdb took this table from immuneACCESS and kept in-frame rearrangements with V and J called. Such tables lack part of the clones; where checked against another copy, unresolved V genes explain under half of the gap, and the rest is unexplained. V and J calls and clone size are those listed in that table; D and trimming were worked out from the DNA. The sample yields around 50,000 clones; less than 85% were counted once. Approximately 7.7% of the sample comes from the top ten.

As to this clone: What this receptor recognizes is not known. Base qualities are missing; no much larger clone stands one base away.

The cohort comprised under 700 healthy bone marrow donors. At the time of sampling, every cohort member was nominally healthy, though immune exposures that went unrecorded were likely present. The donor was CMV seropositive and was included in the group of around 300 seropositive cohort members. A peripheral blood sample was collected from each donor, and TCR beta sequencing was performed on peripheral blood mononuclear cells. Genomic DNA was extracted from the blood cell samples with the Qiagen DNeasy Blood Extraction Kit. From its cysteine to its phenylalanine, the CDR3 spans 16 amino acids. The CDR3 DNA has 48 bases and is translated from base 1.

The chain is made from TRBV21-1 and TRBJ1-4. TRBV21-1 is a pseudogene segment. This clonotype was sampled from a man younger than 45 in good health and CMV-seropositive. Sequencing input: PBMCs. The DNA sequence is TGTGCCAGCAGCAAAGCGCATCAGGGAGGGTCCCCAGAACTGTTTTTT. Its protein reads: CASSKAHQGGSPELFF.